The 16 T cell receptor beta chains presented below share a single source sample, sequenced in a study of OX40 agonist ivuxolimab in advanced cancers. Profiling relied on immunoSEQ multiplex PCR, and the TCRdb table lists in-frame clones only, not all of them. The sample contains some 43,000 clones, 87% of which appear only once. The sample consisted of CD4+ or CD8+ T cells sorted from blood, taken in a trial of the OX40 agonist ivuxolimab. These TCRs come from an adult with an advanced solid tumor such as melanoma, head and neck, liver or kidney cancer.

This clone was counted a few times. The chain uses TRBV15 and TRBJ1-1; D uncertain. The CDR3 contains 12 residues. The V end lost 4 bases, the J end lost 1 base, and 4 bases lay between the germline ends. Germline CDR1 is LNHNV and CDR2 is YYDKDF (reference sequence). CDR3: CATSTENTEAFF. For the CDR3, the DNA is TGTGCCACCAGCACGGAGAACACTGAAGCTTTCTTT.

The CDR3 loop is CSVARNTEAFF. The CDR3 DNA is TGCAGCGTTGCCCGGAACACTGAAGCTTTCTTT. The genes are TRBV29-1 and TRBJ1-1; D unclear. CDR1 and CDR2 from the germline V gene are SQVTM and ANQGSEA. V was shortened by 4 bases and J by 1 base, with 4 bases between the two germline ends. The CDR3 runs 11 residues. The complete variable domain, with remaining parts taken from reference TRBV29-1 and TRBJ1-1, reads SAVISQKPSRDICQRGTSLTIQCQVDSQVTMMFWYRQQPGQSLTLIATANQGSEATYESGFVIDKFPISRPNLTFSTLTVSNMSPEDSSIYLCSVARNTEAFFGQGTRLTVV.

The chain joins TRBV5-4 to TRBJ1-1; D is uncertain. Germline V gene lookup returns CDR1 SGHNT and CDR2 YYREEE (reference sequence). Trimming removed 5 bases from V and 2 bases from J, with 10 bases in between. This CDR3 is built from 13 residues. This CDR3 is CASSLSSNTEAFF. CDR3 nucleotides: TGTGCCAGCAGTTTGTCCAGCAACACTGAAGCTTTCTTT.

V and J are TRBV13 and TRBJ2-2; D is perhaps TRBD1 (6 bases). Germline-derived CDR1 and CDR2 are PRHDT and FYEKMQ (reference sequence). There are 13 residues in the CDR3. The V end was cut by 5 bases, the J end by 5 bases, with 9 bases between. The CDR3 is CASSPRGTGELFF. DNA of the CDR3: TGTGCCAGCAGCCCAAGGGGGACCGGGGAGCTGTTTTTT.

This clone appeared a single time. CDR3 DNA: TGTGCCAGCAGCGATGAGTTCCAGGGTGATAGGGTCGGGGAGCTGTTTTTT. This encodes CASSDEFQGDRVGELFF. The J gene is TRBJ2-2, the V gene TRBV7-9; D might be TRBD1 (5 bases). Germline V gene sequence: CDR1 SEHNR, CDR2 FQNEAQ (reference sequence). CDR3 size: 17 residues. Trimming took off 5 bases at V and 7 bases at J, with 23 bases between the two ends.

The chain has TRBV27 and TRBJ2-1, with 7 bases fitting TRBD1. The CDR3 is 15 amino acids. Germline V gives CDR1 MNHEY, CDR2 SMNVEV (reference sequence). V was pared by 6 bases and J by 4 bases, with 9 bases of the junction left unmatched. CDR3 sequence reads: CASSEGQSLYNEQFF. The CDR3 DNA is TGTGCCAGCAGCGAGGGACAGTCATTATACAATGAGCAGTTCTTC.

CDR3 nucleotides: TGTGCCAGCAGCTTCAAAGCGGTTGGGGAGACCCAGTACTTC. Translated, it gives CASSFKAVGETQYF. This chain connects TRBV5-6 to TRBJ2-5; the D gene is possibly TRBD2 (5 bases). The V gene lost 2 bases and the J gene lost 5 bases, with 13 bases spanning the gap. The CDR3 runs to 14 residues. CDR1 SGHDT and CDR2 YYEEEE come from the germline V gene.

This chain uses TRBV7-2 with TRBJ2-7; D not certain. This CDR3 comprises 13 residues. CDR1 and CDR2 from the germline V gene are SGHTA and FQGNSA. The V gene lost 6 bases and the J gene lost 2 bases, with 11 bases spanning the gap. The CDR3, as DNA: TGTGCCAGCAGTCTGGGGTGGACCTACGAGCAGTACTTC. This sequence encodes CASSLGWTYEQYF.

The gene calls are TRBV13 and TRBJ2-5, with D perhaps matching TRBD2 (7 bases). Germline V gives CDR1 PRHDT, CDR2 FYEKMQ (reference sequence). The CDR3 has 15 amino acids. Between the trimmed V and J ends, which lost 0 bases and 4 bases, there was a span of 12 bases. This CDR3 reads CASSLGPGEGETQYF. The CDR3 DNA reads as TGTGCCAGCAGCTTAGGCCCAGGGGAGGGAGAGACCCAGTACTTC.

The V call is TRBV4-1, the J call TRBJ2-2, with no clear D. There are 14 residues in the CDR3. From germline, CDR1 is MGHRA and CDR2 YSYEKL. V was trimmed by 3 bases and J by 5 bases, leaving 10 bases between them. Here the CDR3 DNA reads TGCGCCAGCAGCCATCAAACGGAGACCGGGGAGCTGTTTTTT. Its translation is CASSHQTETGELFF.

The chain couples TRBV7-8 to TRBJ1-1; 7 nucleotides match TRBD1. The CDR3 consists of 15 residues. The V and J ends lost 3 bases and 8 bases, in that order; junction bases with no gene match: 12. Germline assignment: CDR1 SGHVS and CDR2 FQNEAQ. The CDR3 region is CASSFSTGRTGEAFF. In DNA form, the CDR3 reads TGTGCCAGCAGCTTTTCAACCGGGCGGACAGGCGAAGCTTTCTTT.

The J gene is TRBJ2-1, the V gene TRBV30, with a weak D call TRBD1 (5 bases). This CDR3 has 14 residues. Trimming removed 2 bases at V and 1 base at J, with 9 bases between. Germline V gene lookup returns CDR1 GTSNPN and CDR2 SVGIG (reference sequence). The CDR3 nucleotides read TGTGCCTGGAGTTTAGGGGTTTCCTACAATGAGCAGTTCTTC. It codes for CAWSLGVSYNEQFF.

This chain uses TRBV9 with TRBJ2-1; D gene ambiguous. The CDR3 covers 16 residues. V was clipped by 2 bases and J by 0 bases, with 12 bases between them. Germline lookup yields CDR1 SGDLS and CDR2 YYNGEE. The CDR3 region is CASSVLVVGSYNEQFF. The CDR3 DNA sequence: TGTGCCAGCAGCGTCTTAGTCGTGGGCTCCTACAATGAGCAGTTCTTC.

The genes are TRBV7-8 and TRBJ2-7; TRBD2 aligns across 7 bases. From germline, CDR1 is SGHVS and CDR2 FQNEAQ. The CDR3 is 14 amino acids. The V segment lost 5 bases and the J segment 6 bases; nucleotides outside the gene matches: 10. The CDR3, as DNA: TGTGCCAGCAGCCCTCGGGGTTCGGGAGGCGAGCAGTACTTC. Translating gives CASSPRGSGGEQYF.

V gene TRBV11-2 combines with J gene TRBJ2-7; 7 bases map to TRBD1. The CDR3 has 15 amino acids. V was pared by 5 bases and J by 2 bases, with 9 bases of the junction left unmatched. Germline CDR1 SGHAT, CDR2 FQNNGV. The DNA for the CDR3 is TGTGCCAGCAGCGGAACAGGGGTCCCCACCTACGAGCAGTACTTC. It codes for CASSGTGVPTYEQYF.

The J gene is TRBJ2-5, the V gene TRBV13; 10 nucleotides match TRBD2. CDR1 PRHDT and CDR2 FYEKMQ come from the germline V gene (reference sequence). Trimming removed 5 bases from V and 3 bases from J; junction bases left unmatched: 3. This CDR3 contains 14 residues. CDR3 loop: CASSERGGKETQYF. The CDR3 nucleotides read TGTGCCAGCAGCGAGCGGGGGGGCAAAGAGACCCAGTACTTC.